This T cell receptor beta chain appears in the sequencing data of a study of T-cell reconstitution after alpha-beta-depleted transplantation in children. The library targeted TCRbeta and was prepared with unique molecular identifiers. TCRdb redid the calling of the PCR reads with MiXCR, one entry per CDR3 protein. Of around 120,000 distinct CDR3 sequences listed, 23% were seen once; the top ten hold approximately 10%. This clonotype was recorded a few times. No antigen is known for it. V was trimmed by 5 bases and J by 7 bases, leaving 17 bases between them. The CDR3 sequence is 15 residues long. Broader study findings: T-cell numbers and diversity one year post-transplant derived largely from freshly generated T cells. The origin of alpha-beta T cells about two months after transplant was reportedly several hundred expanded graft clones. Several patients had high TCRbeta diversity at day 60; it came from surviving recipient T cells and thymic progenitors.

The gene calls are TRBV12-3 or TRBV12-4 and TRBJ2-2, with D unclear. The starting material was PBMCs, mostly from graft donor cells, obtained 180 days after TCRalphabeta/CD19-depleted stem cell transplant. The TCR was taken from a male patient between 2 and 10 years old who had a stem cell transplant for chronic granulomatous disease, so the T cells may come from the graft donor. CDR3 residues: CASSPRLHSGGELFF. The CDR3 bases are TGTGCCAGCAGTCCCCGACTCCATTCGGGCGGGGAGCTGTTTTTT.